One sample yielded the 18 T cell receptor beta chains listed below, sequenced in a study of technical replicates of blood from several donors. TCRdb's copy holds only in-frame clones and misses some; the assay was immunoSEQ multiplex PCR. The sample yields tens of thousands of clones, 70% to 90% seen once. Sequenced: PBMCs. These TCRs come from a human donor in good health. Some clones in this sample may be carry-over from other donors' samples.

The gene calls are TRBV6-5 and TRBJ2-7, with a possible D match to TRBD2 (5 bases). V was cut by 5 bases and J by 6 bases, with 14 bases left in between. CDR1 is MNHEY and CDR2 is SVGAGI in the germline V gene. This CDR3 is 13 amino acids long. The CDR3 coding sequence is TGTGCCAGCAGTAACGGGGTCTTCGGCGAGCAGTACTTC. This codes for CASSNGVFGEQYF.

The gene calls are TRBV6-5 and TRBJ2-1; 14 nucleotides align to TRBD2. Germline loops: CDR1 MNHEY, CDR2 SVGAGI. The ends lost 3 bases at V and 9 bases at J; junction bases unmatched: 4. The CDR3 has 15 residues. CDR3 nucleotide sequence: TGTGCCAGCAGTTATGGGACTAGCGGGAGAGGTGAGCAGTTCTTC. This translates into CASSYGTSGRGEQFF.

V usage is TRBV19 and J usage is TRBJ2-1, with 10 nucleotides matching TRBD1. Germline CDR1 reads LNHDA; CDR2 reads SQIVND (reference sequence). CDR3 size: 15 residues. Trimming at V came to 5 bases and at J to 6 bases, leaving 7 bases not matched to a gene. The CDR3 DNA follows: TGTGCCAGTAGTCTCGGGACAGGGGCGGGCAATGAGCAGTTCTTC. Its translation: CASSLGTGAGNEQFF.

The J gene is TRBJ2-2, the V gene TRBV27, with D unclear. This CDR3 comprises 12 residues. The germline CDR1 and CDR2 sequences are MNHEY and SMNVEV (reference sequence). V lost 6 bases to trimming and J lost 2 bases, with 4 bases between them. The CDR3 is CASSQNTGELFF. CDR3 coding DNA: TGTGCCAGCAGCCAAAACACCGGGGAGCTGTTTTTT.

This chain connects TRBV29-1 to TRBJ2-1; 7 bases map to TRBD1. V lost 0 bases to trimming and J lost 5 bases; unmatched junction nucleotides: 7. Per germline, CDR1 SQVTM and CDR2 ANQGSEA. The CDR3 is made up of 15 amino acids. CDR3 amino acids: CSVEDFRDSNNEQFF. The CDR3 DNA is TGCAGCGTTGAAGATTTTCGGGACAGCAACAATGAGCAGTTCTTC.

The chain combines TRBV18 with TRBJ1-1; the D gene is possibly TRBD1 (5 bases). CDR3 length: 13 residues. Trimming left V 2 bases short and J 4 bases short, with 8 bases between. The germline V gene encodes CDR1 KGHSH and CDR2 LQKENI. CDR3 coding DNA: TGTGCCAGCTCACCAGGGGCTAGCACTGAAGCTTTCTTT. This translates into CASSPGASTEAFF.

This clone has a single count. The chain combines TRBV29-1 with TRBJ2-7; D gene unclear. The CDR3 runs to 12 residues. Between the trimmed V and J ends, which lost 8 bases and 3 bases, there was a span of 14 bases. Germline V CDR1 and CDR2: SQVTM, ANQGSEA. The CDR3 DNA is TGCAGCACGCGAACCGAGGACTACGAGCAGTACTTC. It yields the protein CSTRTEDYEQYF.

This clone occurred a few times. The CDR3 sequence is CASSQSWGGGAYNEQFF. For the CDR3, the DNA is TGTGCCAGCAGCCAATCGTGGGGCGGGGGGGCTTACAATGAGCAGTTCTTC. The J gene is TRBJ2-1, the V gene TRBV4-2, with 9 positions matching TRBD2. CDR1 LGHNA and CDR2 YNFKEQ come from the germline V gene. The CDR3 spans 17 residues. After removal of 2 bases from V and 4 bases from J, the junction contained 9 bases not matched to a gene.

This chain links TRBV6-6 with TRBJ1-2, with D perhaps matching TRBD1 (6 bases). CDR1 and CDR2 (germline): MNHNY, SVGAGI (reference sequence). V gave up 5 bases and J gave up 1 base, with 14 bases separating them. The CDR3 consists of 15 residues. The CDR3 sequence: CASSNNPGHNYGYTF. CDR3 nucleotides: TGTGCCAGCAGTAATAATCCGGGACATAACTATGGCTACACCTTC.

The gene calls are TRBV5-4 and TRBJ2-1, with 7 bases that match TRBD2. This CDR3 is built from 15 residues. The J segment lost 6 bases and the V segment lost 6 bases, leaving 12 bases of the junction unmatched. Germline CDR1 and CDR2: SGHNT and YYREEE (reference sequence). CDR3 loop: CASTRAGRVPNEQFF. DNA of the CDR3: TGTGCCAGCACCCGAGCGGGGAGGGTCCCCAATGAGCAGTTCTTC.

J is TRBJ1-1 and V is TRBV9, with 9 bases that match TRBD1. V shed 4 bases, J shed 5 bases, and the junction held 9 bases outside the gene matches. Looked up from germline, CDR1 is SGDLS and CDR2 is YYNGEE. The CDR3 length is 15 residues. The CDR3 bases are TGTGCCAGCAGCACCGGGACAGGGCGGGGAACTGAAGCTTTCTTT. Protein sequence: CASSTGTGRGTEAFF.

This chain joins TRBV6-1 and TRBJ1-2; TRBD1 aligns across 8 bases. Germline trimming cut 4 bases from V and 4 bases from J; bases unmatched to any gene: 5. CDR1 is MNHNS and CDR2 is SASEGT in the germline V gene. The length of the CDR3 is 14 residues. CDR3 amino acids: CASSVQTGAYGYTF. The CDR3 DNA is TGTGCCAGCAGTGTACAGACAGGGGCCTATGGCTACACCTTC.

The chain employs TRBV29-1 and TRBJ2-7; 9 bases align to TRBD1. Germline CDR1 reads SQVTM; CDR2 reads ANQGSEA. CDR3 size: 15 residues. The trim removed 3 bases at V and 6 bases at J, leaving 12 bases unmatched. CDR3 DNA: TGCAGCGTTGACACCTCCGGGACAGGGAGTCGCGAGCAGTACTTC. Protein sequence: CSVDTSGTGSREQYF.

This clone appeared once. The chain recombines TRBV10-3 with TRBJ2-7, with 13 bases aligning to TRBD2. The CDR3 loop spans 21 amino acids. The germline V gene encodes CDR1 ENHRY and CDR2 SYGVKD. The junction had 22 bases not matched to a gene; V was cut back by 2 bases and J by 6 bases. CDR3 DNA: TGTGCCATCAGTGAGCTCAAAACCGGGACTAGCGGGACGGGGGCTCTGGGCGAGCAGTACTTC. Translated, it gives CAISELKTGTSGTGALGEQYF.

The V call is TRBV30, the J call TRBJ2-7, with D perhaps matching TRBD2 (5 bases). The V end was cut by 1 base, the J end by 6 bases, with 10 bases between. The CDR3 sequence is 12 residues long. The germline V gene encodes CDR1 GTSNPN and CDR2 SVGIG (reference sequence). The CDR3 DNA reads as TGTGCCTGGAGTGGAGGGAGTCCCGAGCAGTACTTC. This sequence encodes CAWSGGSPEQYF.

This clone was found once. The chain is built from TRBV2 and TRBJ2-3; 9 nucleotides line up with TRBD2. The CDR3 loop spans 17 amino acids. The V segment lost 7 bases and the J segment 4 bases; nucleotides outside the gene matches: 15. Germline CDR1 reads SNHLY; CDR2 reads FYNNEI. CDR3: CASKELAGLRVADTQYF. Here the CDR3 DNA reads TGTGCCAGCAAGGAGCTAGCGGGGCTCCGAGTCGCAGATACGCAGTATTTT.

The rearrangement joins TRBV9 to TRBJ1-1; maybe TRBD1 (6 bases). The CDR3 sequence is 14 residues long. Germline CDR1 reads SGDLS; CDR2 reads YYNGEE. V was shortened by 3 bases and J by 2 bases, with 11 bases between the two germline ends. The CDR3 region has the DNA TGTGCCAGCAGCGACGACAGGTTAAACACTGAAGCTTTCTTT. Its translation: CASSDDRLNTEAFF.

This clone was detected only a few times. This chain joins TRBV7-3 and TRBJ2-7, with TRBD1 identical over 8 bases. J lost 6 bases, V lost 5 bases, and 6 bases had no gene match. CDR3 length: 13 residues. Germline V CDR1 and CDR2: SGHTA, FQGTGA. CDR3 sequence: CASSAGQGGEQYF. In nucleotides, the CDR3 is TGTGCCAGCAGCGCCGGACAGGGAGGCGAGCAGTACTTC.